The 24 T cell receptor beta chains given below trace back to one sample, sequenced in a study of shared clonotypes between healthy human individuals. Measured with immunoSEQ multiplex PCR; TCRdb has only the in-frame clones, and not every one. The data show about 560,000 clones, with around 78% seen just once and around 13% held by the top ten. Sequenced input: PBMCs. Receptors originate from a woman between 35 and 50 years old in good health. Some clones in this sample may be carry-over from other donors' samples.

V is TRBV30 and J is TRBJ1-4; no definite D call. CDR3 length equals 14 residues. V shed 5 bases and J shed 3 bases, with 13 bases lying between them. The germline gives CDR1 GTSNPN, CDR2 SVGIG (reference sequence). The CDR3 DNA reads as TGTGCCTGGTCAGAGGGCGTAGCTAATGAAAAACTGTTTTTT. Protein sequence: CAWSEGVANEKLFF. The full variable domain, its missing parts supplied by reference TRBV30 and TRBJ1-4, is SQTIHQWPATLVQPVGSPLSLECTVEGTSNPNLYWYRQAAGRGLQLLFYSVGIGQISSEVPQNLSASRPQDRQFILSSKKLLLSDSGFYLCAWSEGVANEKLFFGSGTQLSVL.

This clone was picked up one time. The genes are TRBV5-4 and TRBJ1-6; TRBD1 matches at 8 bases. V dropped 2 bases and J dropped 7; count of bases not matched to a gene: 2. Per the germline V gene, CDR1 is SGHNT and CDR2 is YYREEE (reference sequence). This CDR3 has 14 amino acids. The CDR3 spells CASSFDRGNSPLHF. In DNA form, the CDR3 reads TGTGCCAGCAGCTTTGACAGGGGAAATTCACCCCTCCACTTT.

The gene calls are TRBV19 and TRBJ1-2, with TRBD1 as a possible D gene (6 bases). This CDR3 has 15 amino acids. Germline V gene sequence: CDR1 LNHDA, CDR2 SQIVND (reference sequence). V lost 5 bases to trimming and J lost 0 bases, with 13 bases between them. The CDR3 DNA reads TGTGCCAGTAGTTCTACCGGACAGTCTAACTATGGCTACACCTTC. It is translated as CASSSTGQSNYGYTF.

V gene TRBV28 combines with J gene TRBJ2-3, with D possibly being TRBD1 or TRBD2 (6 bases each). V was pared by 9 bases and J by 3 bases, with 13 bases between. This CDR3 is 13 amino acids long. Germline V gene sequence: CDR1 MDHEN, CDR2 SYDVKM. The CDR3 region is CASRKGGTDTQYF. Here the CDR3 DNA reads TGTGCCAGTAGGAAGGGGGGTACAGATACGCAGTATTTT. Based on the CDR3 plus reference TRBV28 and TRBJ2-3, the full variable domain is DVKVTQSSRYLVKRTGEKVFLECVQDMDHENMFWYRQDPGLGLRLIYFSYDVKMKEKGDIPEGYSVSREKKERFSLILESASTNQTSMYLCASRKGGTDTQYFGPGTRLTVL.

This clone appeared many times. Other DNA variants within this sample encode the same CDR3. The chain recombines TRBV11-2 with TRBJ2-5; TRBD2 is a possible D gene (6 bases). Trimming removed 7 bases at V and 2 bases at J, with 20 bases between. This CDR3 has 16 residues. CDR1 and CDR2 (germline): SGHAT, FQNNGV. CDR3 in DNA: TGTGCCAGCACCCGCGGGGCAGCACCGCAACAAGAGACCCAGTACTTC. Translating gives CASTRGAAPQQETQYF.

V gene TRBV7-6 combines with J gene TRBJ1-4; possible D gene TRBD1, 6 bases. Trimming left V 6 bases short and J 0 bases short, with 11 bases between. CDR3 length equals 15 residues. Germline loops: CDR1 SGHVS, CDR2 FNYEAQ. The DNA for the CDR3 is TGTGCCAGCAGTTTCCAGGGGCCAACTAATGAAAAACTGTTTTTT. Encoded protein: CASSFQGPTNEKLFF.

The J gene is TRBJ2-5, the V gene TRBV18, with D perhaps TRBD2 (6 bases). The V end lost 2 bases, the J end lost 1 base, and 8 bases lay between the germline ends. The CDR3 is made up of 14 amino acids. CDR1 KGHSH and CDR2 LQKENI come from the germline V gene. In DNA, the CDR3 is TGTGCCAGCTCACCAGCGGGGACCCAAGAGACCCAGTACTTC. Translation gives CASSPAGTQETQYF.

This rearrangement joins TRBV9 to TRBJ1-1; unclear D gene. The germline V gene encodes CDR1 SGDLS and CDR2 YYNGEE. The CDR3 totals 13 residues. V was clipped by 4 bases and J by 3 bases, with 10 bases between them. DNA for the CDR3: TGTGCCAGCAGCTCAAGCTGGGACACTGAAGCTTTCTTT. As protein: CASSSSWDTEAFF.

This clone turned up a few times. The sample has other DNA sequences that encode this CDR3 too. The chain recombines TRBV10-3 with TRBJ1-3; 7 bases are shared with TRBD1. There are 15 residues in the CDR3. Germline V gene sequence: CDR1 ENHRY, CDR2 SYGVKD. The J segment lost 0 bases and the V segment lost 1 base, leaving 0 bases of the junction unmatched. The CDR3 spells CAISEWDSSGNTIYF. The CDR3 region has the DNA TGTGCCATCAGTGAGTGGGACAGCTCTGGAAACACCATATATTTT.

The chain links TRBV9 to TRBJ2-3; TRBD2 matches 10 bases. The ends lost 1 base at V and 1 base at J; junction bases unmatched: 6. Germline V gene lookup returns CDR1 SGDLS and CDR2 YYNGEE. The CDR3 extends over 17 amino acids. CDR3 coding DNA: TGTGCCAGCAGCGTATCGAGCGGGAGGGCCGGCACAGATACGCAGTATTTT. Amino acid sequence: CASSVSSGRAGTDTQYF.

The V call is TRBV5-1, the J call TRBJ2-1, with D possibly TRBD2 on 5 matching bases. The germline V gene encodes CDR1 SGHRS and CDR2 YFSETQ. The V and J ends lost 3 bases and 4 bases respectively, with 17 bases between them. This CDR3 has 16 residues. The CDR3 DNA reads TGCGCCAGCAGCTCCTCTGGGCGGGCTGGTTACAATGAGCAGTTCTTC. Encoded protein: CASSSSGRAGYNEQFF.

The gene calls are TRBV2 and TRBJ2-3, with D possibly being TRBD1 (6 bases). CDR1 SNHLY and CDR2 FYNNEI come from the germline V gene. The CDR3 runs to 14 residues. Trimming took 6 bases from V and 4 from J, leaving 14 bases between them. CDR3 in amino acids: CASSPPGDPDTQYF. CDR3 bases: TGTGCCAGCAGCCCCCCAGGGGACCCAGATACGCAGTATTTT.

The CDR3 region is CASSAGTSPKAYEQYF. CDR3 DNA: TGCGCCAGCAGCGCCGGGACTAGCCCGAAGGCCTACGAGCAGTACTTC. This chain uses TRBV5-1 with TRBJ2-7; 9 nucleotides agree with TRBD2. CDR1 is SGHRS, CDR2 YFSETQ, per germline. V shed 4 bases, J shed 2 bases, and the junction held 10 bases outside the gene matches. The CDR3 is 16 amino acids. The entire variable domain, with the rest obtained from reference TRBV5-1 and TRBJ2-7, is as follows: KAGVTQTPRYLIKTRGQQVTLSCSPISGHRSVSWYQQTPGQGLQFLFEYFSETQRNKGNFPGRFSGRQFSNSRSEMNVSTLELGDSALYLCASSAGTSPKAYEQYFGPGTRLTVT.

V gene TRBV9 combines with J gene TRBJ2-5, with unresolved D. The CDR3 loop spans 12 amino acids. Germline V gives CDR1 SGDLS, CDR2 YYNGEE. With 0 bases removed from V and 4 bases from J, the gap between germline ends came to 4 bases. CDR3 loop: CASSVEGETQYF. The CDR3 DNA is TGTGCCAGCAGCGTAGAGGGAGAGACCCAGTACTTC.

This chain joins TRBV27 and TRBJ2-7; 13 nucleotides align to TRBD2. CDR3 length: 18 residues. Germline CDR1 is MNHEY and CDR2 is SMNVEV (reference sequence). With 6 bases clipped from V and 2 bases from J, the junction kept 13 bases outside the gene matches. The CDR3: CASRQKGLAGTVPYEQYF. In nucleotides, the CDR3 is TGTGCCAGCAGGCAAAAGGGACTAGCGGGAACGGTACCCTACGAGCAGTACTTC.

The chain joins TRBV9 to TRBJ2-3, with 8 nucleotides matching TRBD1. Trimming at V came to 2 bases and at J to 4 bases, leaving 6 bases not matched to a gene. The CDR3 sequence is 15 residues long. Per the germline V gene, CDR1 is SGDLS and CDR2 is YYNGEE. Written as DNA, the CDR3 is TGTGCCAGCAGCGTCTCAGGGGGCGGTTCAGATACGCAGTATTTT. Protein sequence: CASSVSGGGSDTQYF.

The chain is built from TRBV7-3 and TRBJ2-2; 8 bases line up with TRBD2. This CDR3 has 15 amino acids. The germline V gene has CDR1 SGHTA and CDR2 FQGTGA. With 5 bases clipped from V and 1 base from J, the junction kept 3 bases outside the gene matches. DNA of the CDR3: TGTGCCAGCAGCCGGAGCGGGAGGAACACCGGGGAGCTGTTTTTT. Protein: CASSRSGRNTGELFF.

The rearrangement joins TRBV5-1 to TRBJ2-2; D gene unclear. Per germline, CDR1 SGHRS and CDR2 YFSETQ. The CDR3 is 13 residues long. V gave up 2 bases and J gave up 10 bases, with 12 bases separating them. Written as DNA, the CDR3 is TGCGCCAGCAGCTTAGAGAGTGTGGCGGAGCTGTTTTTT. Its protein is CASSLESVAELFF.

Details on this clone: This is likely an artifact of a read error, given a far larger clone one base away. Different DNA sequences within this sample yield the same CDR3. This chain connects TRBV2 to TRBJ1-5; D gene uncertain. CDR1 and CDR2 (germline): SNHLY, FYNNEI. This CDR3 region has 15 residues. V shed 1 base and J shed 1 base, with 8 bases lying between them. The DNA for the CDR3 is TGTGCCAGCAGTGAAGGGGGATTCAGCAATCAGCCCCAGCATTTT. It is translated as CASSEGGFSNQPQHF. The full variable domain, in which reference TRBV2 and TRBJ1-5 provide the parts outside the CDR3, is EPEVTQTPSHQVTQMGQEVILRCVPISNHLYFYWYRQILGQKVEFLVSFYNNEISEKSEIFDDQFSVERPDGSNFTLKIRSTKLEDSAMYFCASSEGGFSNQPQHFGDGTRLSIL.

The rearrangement links TRBV15 to TRBJ2-7; 7 nucleotides agree with TRBD1. Germline trimming cut 2 bases from V and 3 bases from J; bases unmatched to any gene: 7. Looked up from germline, CDR1 is LNHNV and CDR2 is YYDKDF (reference sequence). The CDR3 runs to 15 residues. The CDR3 region has the DNA TGTGCCACCAGCAGACCCGGACAGGTTGGCTACGAGCAGTACTTC. Amino acid sequence: CATSRPGQVGYEQYF.

The rearrangement joins TRBV30 to TRBJ2-1; no reliable D call. The CDR3 has 15 residues. Trimming removed 0 bases at V and 6 bases at J, with 15 bases between. CDR1 GTSNPN and CDR2 SVGIG come from the germline V gene (reference sequence). CDR3 loop: CAWSVGLGISNEQFF. The DNA for the CDR3 is TGTGCCTGGAGTGTAGGCTTGGGGATTAGCAATGAGCAGTTCTTC. Complete variable domain (other parts from reference TRBV30 and TRBJ2-1): SQTIHQWPATLVQPVGSPLSLECTVEGTSNPNLYWYRQAAGRGLQLLFYSVGIGQISSEVPQNLSASRPQDRQFILSSKKLLLSDSGFYLCAWSVGLGISNEQFFGPGTRLTVL.

The rearrangement links TRBV10-2 to TRBJ2-1; TRBD2 matches at 14 bases. The CDR3 runs 19 residues. V was clipped by 6 bases and J by 0 bases; unmatched bases: 10. Germline values: CDR1 WSHSY, CDR2 SAAADI. Written as DNA, the CDR3 is TGCGCCAGCAGACACGGGACTAGCGGGAGTCCCGGCTCCTACAATGAGCAGTTCTTC. It specifies CASRHGTSGSPGSYNEQFF.

This chain links TRBV11-2 with TRBJ1-1, with TRBD1 matching over 7 bases. The CDR3 loop spans 16 amino acids. Germline V gene sequence: CDR1 SGHAT, CDR2 FQNNGV. V lost 3 bases, J lost 1 base, and 8 bases stayed unmatched. CDR3 DNA: TGTGCCAGCAGCTTGAGGGGGCAGGGACCGAACACTGAAGCTTTCTTT. This translates into CASSLRGQGPNTEAFF.

This clone was detected a few times. The J gene is TRBJ1-1, the V gene TRBV19; 7 bases match TRBD1. V lost 6 bases to trimming and J lost 3 bases; unmatched junction nucleotides: 7. CDR1 and CDR2 from the germline V gene are LNHDA and SQIVND (reference sequence). The CDR3 contains 14 residues. The CDR3 reads CASSTGARDTEAFF. In DNA, the CDR3 is TGTGCCAGTAGCACAGGGGCTCGGGACACTGAAGCTTTCTTT.